This TCR beta chain emerged from a study of blood T cell repertoires in COVID-19. Clones were read by immunoSEQ multiplex PCR, and TCRdb kept only the in-frame ones, dropping some. The sample consists of 250,000 to 350,000 clones, around 90% of them appearing once. Seattle participants joined during active infection and were tracked over time. This CDR3 is built from 17 residues. Germline CDR1 reads MNHNS; CDR2 reads SASEGT. V shed 0 bases, J shed 0 bases, and the junction held 4 bases outside the gene matches. The specimen sequenced was peripheral blood. The chain links TRBV6-1 to TRBJ2-2, with 7 bases that match TRBD2. This TCR came from a woman in her 50s with COVID-19, enrolled during active disease. The CDR3: CASSEAPTSANTGELFF. The CDR3 nucleotides are TGTGCCAGCAGTGAAGCCCCAACTAGCGCGAACACCGGGGAGCTGTTTTTT.